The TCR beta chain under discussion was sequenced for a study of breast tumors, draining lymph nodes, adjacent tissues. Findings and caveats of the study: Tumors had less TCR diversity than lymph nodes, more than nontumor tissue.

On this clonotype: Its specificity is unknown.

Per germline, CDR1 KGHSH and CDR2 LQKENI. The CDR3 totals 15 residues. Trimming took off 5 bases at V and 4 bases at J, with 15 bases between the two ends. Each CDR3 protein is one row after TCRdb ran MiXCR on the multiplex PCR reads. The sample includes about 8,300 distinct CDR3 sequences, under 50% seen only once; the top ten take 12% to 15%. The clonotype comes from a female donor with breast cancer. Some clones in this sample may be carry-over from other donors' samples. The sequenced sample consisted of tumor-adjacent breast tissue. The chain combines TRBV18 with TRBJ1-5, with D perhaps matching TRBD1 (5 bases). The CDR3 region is CASSEHGGVNQPQHF. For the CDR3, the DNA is TGTGCCAGCTCAGAACACGGGGGGGTGAATCAGCCCCAGCATTTT. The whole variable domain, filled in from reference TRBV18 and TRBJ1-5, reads NAGVMQNPRHLVRRRGQEARLRCSPMKGHSHVYWYRQLPEEGLKFMVYLQKENIIDESGMPKERFSAEFPKEGPSILRIQQVVRGDSAAYFCASSEHGGVNQPQHFGDGTRLSIL.